This T cell receptor beta chain was documented in a study of cytomegalovirus exposure and HLA in healthy donors. This PCR relied on a set of 60 Vbeta primers and 13 Jbeta primers. The assay was immunoSEQ multiplex PCR, and TCRdb's table has in-frame clones only and misses some. The sample yields 92,000 or so clones, about two thirds seen once. As to this clone: Antigen specificity is unknown.

Overall study findings and caveats: Sequencing likely generated an artifact that appeared as a cluster of highly shared sequence variants. In a later analysis, specific HLA alleles were associated with approximately 16,000 TCR beta sequences at a 0.05 false discovery rate. In a later analysis, a missense DCLRE1C variant was linked to TCR beta V- and J-gene trimming.

The specimen was PBMCs. This receptor was taken from a woman aged 45-60 years in good health and CMV-seropositive.

CDR3 amino acids: CASSARETDTQYF. In nucleotides, the CDR3 is TGCGCCAGCAGCGCCCGTGAGACAGATACGCAGTATTTT. The chain has TRBV4-3 and TRBJ2-3; D remains unclear. Germline values: CDR1 LGHNA, CDR2 YSLEER. V dropped 5 bases and J dropped 3 bases, with 9 bases sitting between them. This CDR3 contains 13 residues.